The T cell receptor (beta chain) described here comes from a study of T cells in localized non-small cell lung cancer. Findings of the study overall: Across samples, adjacent lung featured a median around 57 of the top 100 tumor clones. Since sequencing was restricted to only one region of the tumor, intratumor heterogeneity remains a possibility. Those with higher blood T cell density had longer overall survival. The greatest T cell clonality was found in uninvolved adjacent lung (higher than in tumor).

As concerns this clone: Its antigen is as yet unknown.

This CDR3 comprises 14 residues. Germline V gene lookup returns CDR1 MNHNS and CDR2 SASEGT. Trimming left V 9 bases short and J 4 bases short, with 18 bases between. TCRdb keeps only in-frame clones here, not all; method: immunoSEQ multiplex PCR. The sample gives 100,000 to 150,000 clones, roughly 90% of which show up once; approximately 1.5% is in the top ten. The origin of this receptor is a female donor over 55 with stage I lung adenocarcinoma. The sequencing here drew on peripheral blood, taken before any cancer treatment. V and J are TRBV6-1 and TRBJ1-2; no clear D. The CDR3 sequence: CARGRVLGFYGYTF. The CDR3 bases are TGTGCCAGGGGGAGGGTATTAGGTTTCTATGGCTACACCTTC.